One and the same sample provided the 13 T cell receptor beta chains below, sequenced in a study of T-cell memory formation after mild COVID-19. TCRdb reprocessed the 5' RACE reads via MiXCR and lists one record per CDR3 protein. The sample contains almost 250,000 distinct CDR3 sequences, 15% of which appear only once. Source material: PBMCs or a T cell subset sorted from them (not recorded which). These receptors were obtained from an adult woman who had mild COVID-19 (a few samples of this study predate the infection). Cell type and time point are not known.

This clonotype has only a few counts. This sequence joins TRBV20-1 and TRBJ2-5, with 14 bases aligning to TRBD2. The J segment lost 5 bases and the V segment lost 0 bases, leaving 5 bases of the junction unmatched. This CDR3 has 16 amino acids. Looked up from germline, CDR1 is DFQATT and CDR2 is SNEGSKA (reference sequence). CDR3 coding DNA: TGCAGTGCTAGAGAGACTAGCGGGAGGGCCGTTGAGACCCAGTACTTC. Encoded protein: CSARETSGRAVETQYF.

This clonotype was picked up a small number of times. V is TRBV3-1 and J is TRBJ2-5; weak D call: TRBD2 (6 bases). This CDR3 is 14 amino acids long. Trimming removed 4 bases from V and 4 bases from J, with 13 bases in between. CDR1 is LGHDT and CDR2 is YNNKEL in the germline V gene (reference sequence). Here the CDR3 reads CASSRRTTLETQYF. CDR3 nucleotides: TGTGCCAGCAGCCGGCGGACTACCTTAGAGACCCAGTACTTC.

This rearrangement joins TRBV5-1 to TRBJ2-5; D may be TRBD1 (5 bases). V dropped 7 bases and J dropped 1 base, with 14 bases sitting between them. The CDR3 covers 14 residues. Germline CDR1 and CDR2: SGHRS and YFSETQ. The CDR3, as DNA: TGCGCCAGCCGCCCCGACAGCACCCAAGAGACCCAGTACTTC. This translates into CASRPDSTQETQYF.

In this sample, this clonotype turned up many times. The chain links TRBV7-9 to TRBJ2-1; the D gene could be TRBD1 or TRBD2 (5 bases each). This CDR3 is 14 amino acids long. V was clipped by 2 bases and J by 2 bases, with 7 bases between them. Germline V gene data show CDR1 as SEHNR and CDR2 as FQNEAQ (reference sequence). CDR3 bases: TGTGCCAGCAGCTTACCGGGACCCTACAATGAGCAGTTCTTC. Amino acids: CASSLPGPYNEQFF.

This clonotype was seen a handful of times. The chain carries TRBV4-1 and TRBJ2-3; D possibly corresponds to TRBD2 (5 bases). The CDR3 covers 17 residues. Between the trimmed V and J ends, which lost 4 bases and 0 bases, there was a span of 17 bases. Germline assignment: CDR1 MGHRA and CDR2 YSYEKL. The CDR3 region is CASSRHPGRESTDTQYF. In nucleotides, the CDR3 is TGCGCCAGCAGCCGCCACCCTGGCCGGGAAAGCACAGATACGCAGTATTTT.

The V call is TRBV7-8, the J call TRBJ2-3; perhaps TRBD2 as D (5 bases). The CDR3 has 15 residues. The V end was cut by 3 bases, the J end by 4 bases, with 14 bases between. From germline, CDR1 is SGHVS and CDR2 FQNEAQ. For the CDR3, the DNA is TGTGCCAGCAGCTTGACCCATCGAGGGTCAGATACGCAGTATTTT. It specifies CASSLTHRGSDTQYF.

In its sample, this clonotype was seen many times. The CDR3 region is CASSLGYTEAFF. CDR3 DNA sequence: TGCGCCAGCAGCTTGGGGTACACTGAAGCTTTCTTT. V gene TRBV5-1 combines with J gene TRBJ1-1, with D unresolved. CDR3 length equals 12 residues. V was trimmed by 0 bases and J by 3 bases, leaving 3 bases between them. Germline loops: CDR1 SGHRS, CDR2 YFSETQ.

The chain has TRBV3-1 and TRBJ2-7, with D hard to call. V was shortened by 1 base and J by 0 bases, with 7 bases between the two germline ends. CDR1 is LGHDT and CDR2 is YNNKEL in the germline V gene (reference sequence). The CDR3 contains 14 residues. Here the CDR3 DNA reads TGTGCCAGCAGCCAAGCCAGAAGCTCCTACGAGCAGTACTTC. Residues: CASSQARSSYEQYF.

In its sample, this clonotype was seen a few times. This chain links TRBV9 with TRBJ1-1; 12 nucleotides match TRBD1. V lost 0 bases and J lost 8; bases outside the gene matches: 2. Per germline, CDR1 SGDLS and CDR2 YYNGEE. The CDR3 loop spans 14 amino acids. The CDR3 region is CASSVVGTGGEAFF. In DNA form, the CDR3 reads TGTGCCAGCAGCGTAGTTGGGACAGGGGGCGAAGCTTTCTTT.

This clonotype was seen repeatedly, ten times or more. The rearrangement joins TRBV5-1 to TRBJ2-2; D not certain. The V end was cut by 5 bases, the J end by 3 bases, with 2 bases between. CDR3 length: 11 amino acids. Per germline, CDR1 SGHRS and CDR2 YFSETQ. CDR3 nucleotides: TGCGCCAGCAGTGACACCGGGGAGCTGTTTTTT. Amino acid sequence: CASSDTGELFF.

This clonotype turned up a few times. The chain links TRBV12-3 or TRBV12-4 to TRBJ2-7, with TRBD1 identical over 7 bases. This CDR3 has 14 amino acids. V lost 6 bases to trimming and J lost 2 bases; unmatched junction nucleotides: 7. For the CDR3, the DNA is TGTGCCAGCAGAAGACAGGGCCCTCCCTACGAGCAGTACTTC. Residues: CASRRQGPPYEQYF.

This chain links TRBV18 with TRBJ2-3; a weak D match, TRBD1 (5 bases). Trimming pared 5 bases from V and 2 bases from J, leaving 11 bases between. The CDR3 has 14 amino acids. Germline-derived CDR1 and CDR2 are KGHSH and LQKENI. DNA for the CDR3: TGTGCCAGCTCAGCCCAGGGATCCACAGATACGCAGTATTTT. The encoded protein is CASSAQGSTDTQYF.

This chain connects TRBV12-3 or TRBV12-4 to TRBJ1-3, with D perhaps matching TRBD1 (6 bases). The CDR3 covers 14 residues. V lost 4 bases to trimming and J lost 4 bases, with 11 bases between them. The CDR3 sequence is CASSYGGEGNTIYF. DNA for the CDR3: TGTGCCAGCAGTTACGGGGGCGAAGGAAACACCATATATTTT.